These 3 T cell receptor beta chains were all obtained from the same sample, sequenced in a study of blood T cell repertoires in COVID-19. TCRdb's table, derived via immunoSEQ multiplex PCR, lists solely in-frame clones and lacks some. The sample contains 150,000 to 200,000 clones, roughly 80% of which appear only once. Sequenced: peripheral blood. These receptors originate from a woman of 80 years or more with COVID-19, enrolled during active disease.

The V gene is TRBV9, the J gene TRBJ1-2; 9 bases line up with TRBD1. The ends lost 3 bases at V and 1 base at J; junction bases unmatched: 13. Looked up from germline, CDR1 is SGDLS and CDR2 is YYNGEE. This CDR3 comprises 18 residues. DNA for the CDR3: TGTGCCAGCAGCGGCCAGGGTACGCGGGACAGGGATAACTATGGCTACACCTTC. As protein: CASSGQGTRDRDNYGYTF.

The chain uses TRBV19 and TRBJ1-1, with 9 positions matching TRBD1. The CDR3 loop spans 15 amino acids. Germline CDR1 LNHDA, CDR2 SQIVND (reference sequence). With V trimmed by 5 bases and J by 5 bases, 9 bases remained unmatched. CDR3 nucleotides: TGTGCCAGTAGTGCTCGACAGGGGGAAGGAACTGAAGCTTTCTTT. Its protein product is CASSARQGEGTEAFF.

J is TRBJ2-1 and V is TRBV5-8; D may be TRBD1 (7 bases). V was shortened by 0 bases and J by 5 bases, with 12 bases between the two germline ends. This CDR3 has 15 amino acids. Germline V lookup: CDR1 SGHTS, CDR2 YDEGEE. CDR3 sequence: CASSLGQGGHNEQFF. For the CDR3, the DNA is TGTGCCAGCAGCTTGGGGCAGGGGGGACACAATGAGCAGTTCTTC.